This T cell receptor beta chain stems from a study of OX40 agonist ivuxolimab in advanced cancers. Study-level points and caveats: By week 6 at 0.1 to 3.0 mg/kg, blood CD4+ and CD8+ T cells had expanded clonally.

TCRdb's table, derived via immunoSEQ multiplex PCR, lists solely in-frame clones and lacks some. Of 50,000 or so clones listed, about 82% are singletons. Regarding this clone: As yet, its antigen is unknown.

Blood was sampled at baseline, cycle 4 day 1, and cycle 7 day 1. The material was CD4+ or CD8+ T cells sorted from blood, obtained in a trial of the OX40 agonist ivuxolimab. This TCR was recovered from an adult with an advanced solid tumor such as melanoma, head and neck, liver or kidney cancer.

CDR3 bases: TGTGCCAGCAGTCCCCCCCAGGGGAATCTCATGAACACTGAAGCTTTCTTT. Translated: CASSPPQGNLMNTEAFF. The chain employs TRBV28 and TRBJ1-1; a possible D gene is TRBD1 (6 bases). CDR3 size: 17 residues. In germline, CDR1 is MDHEN, CDR2 SYDVKM. Trimming removed 5 bases at V and 0 bases at J, with 19 bases between.